This TCR beta chain was sequenced for a study of CXCR4 blockade with PD-1 therapy in pancreatic cancer. TCRdb keeps only in-frame clones here, not all; method: immunoSEQ multiplex PCR. The sample holds approximately 17,000 clones; about two thirds are singletons and the top ten take 5.9%. Concerning this clone: Its antigen remains unidentified.

V dropped 4 bases and J dropped 4 bases, with 9 bases sitting between them. CDR3 size: 14 residues. Germline CDR1 and CDR2: SGHRS and YFSETQ. Findings and caveats of the study: Convergent selection by common tumor antigens was suggested by nucleotide rearrangement counts. Tumor clonality averaged approximately 0.15 versus 0.048 in healthy blood, not predicting survival. Sequencing covered TCRbeta chains only, not alpha chains.

The source material was tumor tissue. V and J are TRBV5-1 and TRBJ2-6, with D hard to call. The source of this sequence is a human donor with pancreatic ductal adenocarcinoma. The CDR3, as DNA: TGCGCCAGCAGCCCCCGGTCGGGGGCCAACGTCCTGACTTTC. This gives the protein CASSPRSGANVLTF.